Below, one TCR beta chain is given with its context. Produced via immunoSEQ multiplex PCR; TCRdb's table is partial and in-frame only. The table lists some 87,000 clones, almost 75% of them singletons, with about a quarter in the top ten. The sample belongs to a study of CD8 T cell repertoires and HIV-1 epitope variants. J lost 3 bases, V lost 5 bases, and 7 bases had no gene match. CDR1 LNHDA and CDR2 SQIVND come from the germline V gene (reference sequence). This CDR3 has 14 amino acids. The chain is built from TRBV19 and TRBJ2-7; TRBD1 matches at 7 bases. This TCR came from a male donor with HIV. The sequenced material came from uncultured baseline CD8+ T cells from peripheral blood mononuclear cells (PBMCs). CDR3 DNA: TGTGCCAGTAGTTCAGGATGGACAGGCTACGAGCAGTACTTC. It specifies CASSSGWTGYEQYF. Complete variable domain (other parts from reference TRBV19 and TRBJ2-7): DGGITQSPKYLFRKEGQNVTLSCEQNLNHDAMYWYRQDPGQGLRLIYYSQIVNDFQKGDIAEGYSVSREKKESFPLTVTSAQKNPTAFYLCASSSGWTGYEQYFGPGTRLTVT.